This T cell receptor (beta chain) was captured by sequencing in a study of radiation and T cells in renal cell carcinoma. Study-wide context: Nephrectomy followed 15 Gy stereotactic body radiation by 4 weeks. Study results and caveats: Top tumor clonotypes rose in blood 2 weeks post-radiation, then contracted.

Details on this clone: The antigen is unknown.

Time point noted: baseline pretreatment blood. The treatment denotes: 15 Gy SBRT to primary tumor, nephrectomy 4 weeks later. After SBRT, blood was collected at 2 and 4 weeks, plus baseline. The tumor was a clear cell renal cell carcinoma. TCRdb keeps only in-frame clones here, not all; method: immunoSEQ multiplex PCR. The table lists roughly 150,000 clones, less than 90% of them singletons. The CDR3 length is 11 residues. Per the germline V gene, CDR1 is MNHNY and CDR2 is SVGAGI (reference sequence). Trimming took 10 bases from V and 4 from J, leaving 7 bases between them. The TCR originated in a woman aged 70-85 years with renal cell carcinoma. This rearrangement joins TRBV6-6 to TRBJ2-2, with D unclear. Sequencing used blood, obtained from a patient whose treatment included radiotherapy and nephrectomy. The CDR3 loop reads CAIGFTGELFF. The CDR3 DNA reads as TGTGCCATCGGCTTCACCGGGGAGCTGTTTTTT.